This record covers a single T cell receptor (beta chain). Its antigen is currently unknown. This entry belongs to a study of shared clonotypes between healthy human individuals. Notes on the study in general: Relative to their counterparts shared across all four donors, non-shared clonotypes exhibited diminished generation probabilities. Researchers found naive subsets generally carried larger estimated richness than memory subsets. Approximately 4.9% of naive CD4 clonotypes were shared across a few donors.

The CDR3 length is 14 residues. Germline V gene data show CDR1 as SEHNR and CDR2 as FQNEAQ (reference sequence). V lost 2 bases and J 1 base, leaving 8 bases between the germline ends. Naive CD8 cells were CD45RO-negative, positively selected for CCR7, excluding terminally differentiated effector memory CD45RA+ cells. Sequenced by immunoSEQ multiplex PCR; TCRdb stores in-frame clones only, minus some. The sample has nearly 2 million clones; about 95% are singletons. The sample comprised naive CD8+ T cells sorted from blood. This receptor was taken from a man aged 18 to 29 in good health. The V gene is TRBV7-9, the J gene TRBJ2-5; D is perhaps TRBD1 (6 bases). The CDR3 is CASSLWDTQETQYF. The CDR3 DNA reads TGTGCCAGCAGCTTATGGGACACCCAAGAGACCCAGTACTTC.